The TCR beta chain described here comes from a study of cytomegalovirus exposure and HLA in healthy donors. General study findings and limits: Later analysis reportedly placed an Asian-associated ancestry cluster below the roughly 680-donor mean in N-insertions. For most TCR beta V segments, an earlier analysis put the productive rate at about 90% or about 30% of the time.

CDR3 length equals 15 residues. V shed 1 base and J shed 2 bases, with 11 bases lying between them. The germline V gene has CDR1 MNHNS and CDR2 SASEGT. About this clone itself: Its antigen is currently unknown.

PCR amplification relied on 60 Vbeta primers (plus 13 Jbeta primers). This table comes from immunoSEQ multiplex PCR, and its TCRdb copy is limited to in-frame clones, with some not included. Here the sample spans around 200,000 clones, 79% being singletons. The material sequenced was PBMCs. The gene calls are TRBV6-1 and TRBJ1-1; D may be TRBD1 (5 bases). The TCR originated in a woman between 18 and 29 years old in good health and CMV-seronegative. The CDR3 DNA reads TGTGCCAGCAGTGAAGTGGCAGGGAAAAACACTGAAGCTTTCTTT. Translated: CASSEVAGKNTEAFF.